This record looks at one T cell receptor (beta chain) sequence and its context. Everyone who donated was a Caucasian adult who lived in Nashville, Tennessee. V lost 4 bases and J lost 1, with 16 bases in between. The CDR3 runs 16 residues. Germline V gene lookup returns CDR1 SGHRS and CDR2 YFSETQ. The data stem from a study of shared clonotypes between healthy human individuals. Libraries were prepared by immunoSEQ multiplex PCR; TCRdb keeps only in-frame clonotypes and omits some of them. The sample has over 1.4 million clones, roughly 95% seen once; the top ten hold over 1%. This receptor was obtained from a man aged 30-40 years in good health. This rearrangement joins TRBV5-1 to TRBJ2-3; D tentatively reads TRBD1 or TRBD2 (5 bases each). Source material: naive CD4+ T cells sorted from blood. This sample's subset: CD45RA+ positively selected. This CDR3 is CASSRDLPRGTDTQYF. The CDR3, as DNA: TGCGCCAGCAGCCGGGACCTCCCGCGGGGCACAGATACGCAGTATTTT. The full variable domain, its missing parts supplied by reference TRBV5-1 and TRBJ2-3, is KAGVTQTPRYLIKTRGQQVTLSCSPISGHRSVSWYQQTPGQGLQFLFEYFSETQRNKGNFPGRFSGRQFSNSRSEMNVSTLELGDSALYLCASSRDLPRGTDTQYFGPGTRLTVL.